This T cell receptor (beta chain) is from a study of early T cells in non-severe SARS-CoV-2 infection. V lost 8 bases to trimming and J lost 1 base; unmatched junction nucleotides: 4. Per the germline V gene, CDR1 is MDHEN and CDR2 is SYDVKM. The CDR3 runs to 14 residues. TCRdb used MiXCR to reprocess the 5' RACE reads, holding one entry per CDR3 protein. Here the sample spans fewer than 80,000 distinct CDR3 sequences, roughly a tenth being singletons. What was sequenced was whole blood. The V call is TRBV28, the J call TRBJ2-3; 9 nucleotides agree with TRBD2. The clonotype was recovered from an adult who was a healthcare worker with PCR-confirmed SARS-CoV-2 infection or an uninfected control (not recorded which). CDR3 nucleotides: TGTGCCAGCGAGGGACTAGCAGGCACAGATACGCAGTATTTT. Its protein is CASEGLAGTDTQYF.